These 25 T cell receptor beta chains originate from one sample sequenced in a study of Ad26.COV2.S vaccination and SARS-CoV-2 variants. Profiling relied on immunoSEQ multiplex PCR, and the TCRdb table lists in-frame clones only, not all of them. Found here are about 350,000 clones, about nine tenths of them singletons; the top ten hold 6.4%. As to treatment: 15 to 20 received Ad26.COV2.S at low or high dose, single or two shots; 5 received placebo; per-sample allocation not given. Each sample was drawn 63 days after the first injection (of vaccine or placebo). The starting material was peripheral blood, obtained in a trial of Ad26.COV2.S vaccine versus placebo. The receptors were gathered from a person between 18 and 59 years old who received the Ad26.COV2.S COVID-19 vaccine or a placebo.

The CDR3 nucleotides are TGTGCCAGCAGTTTAAGTAGGAGGGGCCTCACCTACGAGCAGTACTTC. Encoded protein: CASSLSRRGLTYEQYF. The gene calls are TRBV27 and TRBJ2-7; TRBD2 might be the D (6 bases). V lost 2 bases and J lost 2, with 16 bases in between. Germline V CDR1 and CDR2: MNHEY, SMNVEV (reference sequence). This CDR3 has 16 residues.

The chain recombines TRBV6-2 or TRBV6-3 with TRBJ2-7; 9 nucleotides align to TRBD2. J gave up 5 bases and V 3 bases, and 14 bases lay outside the gene matches. Germline lookup yields CDR1 MNHEY and CDR2 SVGEGT. The CDR3 covers 17 residues. DNA of the CDR3: TGTGCCAGCAGTTATAACAGCGGGAGGCCCTCCGGGGACGAGCAGTACTTC. Translation gives CASSYNSGRPSGDEQYF.

This chain links TRBV28 with TRBJ2-2; D possibly uses TRBD1 or TRBD2 (5 bases each). The V end was cut by 0 bases, the J end by 5 bases, with 7 bases between. This CDR3 is built from 14 residues. Germline values: CDR1 MDHEN, CDR2 SYDVKM. The CDR3 here is CASSLWRGTGELFF. Here the CDR3 DNA reads TGTGCCAGCAGTTTATGGAGGGGTACCGGGGAGCTGTTTTTT.

The chain carries TRBV5-5 and TRBJ1-6, with a weak D call TRBD1 (5 bases). Trimming left V 0 bases short and J 9 bases short, with 13 bases between. Germline V lookup: CDR1 SGHKS, CDR2 YYEKEE (reference sequence). This CDR3 spans 15 amino acids. The CDR3 region is CASSLEGQGPSPLHF. Here the CDR3 DNA reads TGTGCCAGCAGCTTGGAAGGGCAGGGACCTTCACCCCTCCACTTT. Together with reference TRBV5-5 and TRBJ1-6, the CDR3 gives the full variable domain: DAGVTQSPTHLIKTRGQQVTLRCSPISGHKSVSWYQQVLGQGPQFIFQYYEKEERGRGNFPDRFSARQFPNYSSELNVNALLLGDSALYLCASSLEGQGPSPLHFGNGTRLTVT.

The J gene is TRBJ1-1, the V gene TRBV18, with unresolved D. This CDR3 has 13 amino acids. Germline CDR1 and CDR2: KGHSH and LQKENI. V was shortened by 6 bases and J by 4 bases, with 12 bases between the two germline ends. The CDR3 DNA reads as TGTGCCAGCTCCGAATACGGGGTCACTGAAGCTTTCTTT. Translated, it gives CASSEYGVTEAFF. Full variable domain (remainder filled in from reference TRBV18 and TRBJ1-1): NAGVMQNPRHLVRRRGQEARLRCSPMKGHSHVYWYRQLPEEGLKFMVYLQKENIIDESGMPKERFSAEFPKEGPSILRIQQVVRGDSAAYFCASSEYGVTEAFFGQGTRLTVV.

The chain carries TRBV5-4 and TRBJ1-3; D uncertain. CDR1 is SGHNT and CDR2 is YYREEE in the germline V gene (reference sequence). V lost 0 bases to trimming and J lost 0 bases, with 13 bases between them. The CDR3 runs to 17 residues. CDR3 protein: CASSLDVGITSGNTIYF. Here the CDR3 DNA reads TGTGCCAGCAGCTTGGACGTTGGGATCACCTCTGGAAACACCATATATTTT. Supplemented by reference TRBV5-4 and TRBJ1-3, the full variable domain reads ETGVTQSPTHLIKTRGQQVTLRCSSQSGHNTVSWYQQALGQGPQFIFQYYREEENGRGNFPPRFSGLQFPNYSSELNVNALELDDSALYLCASSLDVGITSGNTIYFGEGSWLTVV.

The chain has TRBV19 and TRBJ2-2; 8 bases map to TRBD1. This CDR3 is 17 amino acids long. Germline values: CDR1 LNHDA, CDR2 SQIVND (reference sequence). Trimming cost V 5 bases and J 3 bases; bases outside gene matches: 11. CDR3 bases: TGTGCCAGTAGTGCCCCCCTCAGGGGGCGCGACACCGGGGAGCTGTTTTTT. Encoded protein: CASSAPLRGRDTGELFF.

The V gene is TRBV6-4, the J gene TRBJ1-1; D may be TRBD1 (5 bases). The CDR3 covers 15 residues. V dropped 6 bases and J dropped 0 bases, with 14 bases sitting between them. Germline CDR1 is MRHNA and CDR2 is SNTAGT. CDR3 sequence (DNA): TGTGCCAGCAGCCGAAACGGACAAATGAACACTGAAGCTTTCTTT. Translation gives CASSRNGQMNTEAFF.

The chain recombines TRBV7-9 with TRBJ1-2; the match to TRBD1 covers 8 bases. The CDR3 extends over 17 amino acids. Germline V gene data show CDR1 as SEHNR and CDR2 as FQNEAQ (reference sequence). J gave up 4 bases and V 0 bases, and 10 bases lay outside the gene matches. The CDR3 loop reads CASSLAHFQGAGYGYTF. CDR3 sequence (DNA): TGTGCCAGCAGCTTAGCGCATTTTCAGGGGGCAGGCTATGGCTACACCTTC.

The J gene is TRBJ1-1, the V gene TRBV6-5, with a weak D call TRBD1 (5 bases). The germline CDR1 and CDR2 sequences are MNHEY and SVGAGI. The V end was cut by 6 bases, the J end by 10 bases, with 15 bases between. The CDR3 is made up of 12 amino acids. CDR3 coding DNA: TGTGCCAGCAGCCGAGGACAATCAGGAGCTTTCTTT. The encoded protein is CASSRGQSGAFF.

The chain carries TRBV3-1 (or the pseudogene TRBV3-2) and TRBJ2-3; no clear D. Germline loops: CDR1 LGHDT, CDR2 YNNKEL (reference sequence). V was trimmed by 0 bases and J by 0 bases, leaving 7 bases between them. CDR3 length: 15 amino acids. The CDR3 DNA follows: TGTGCCAGCAGCCAAGACTACTCTAGCACAGATACGCAGTATTTT. It specifies CASSQDYSSTDTQYF.

A remark on this clone: Other DNA sequences in this sample translate to the same CDR3. The rearrangement joins TRBV5-1 to TRBJ2-7; D gene unclear. V lost 0 bases and J lost 4, with 8 bases in between. The germline V gene has CDR1 SGHRS and CDR2 YFSETQ. The CDR3 is 13 residues long. The CDR3 reads CASSLDRAYEQYF. The DNA of the CDR3 is TGCGCCAGCAGCTTGGATAGAGCATACGAGCAGTACTTC.

In its sample, this clone was seen once. The chain links TRBV7-9 to TRBJ2-1; TRBD2 might be the D (6 bases). This CDR3 has 18 amino acids. V lost 2 bases, J lost 2 bases, and 19 bases lay in between. CDR1 and CDR2 from the germline V gene are SEHNR and FQNEAQ (reference sequence). The CDR3 bases are TGTGCCAGCAGCTTAAGGGGACCTAGCGTCAGTCCCTACAATGAGCAGTTCTTC. Translating it yields CASSLRGPSVSPYNEQFF.

The V and J genes are TRBV28 and TRBJ1-2; D unresolved. The CDR3 consists of 13 residues. Trimming left V 3 bases short and J 2 bases short, with 7 bases between. Germline lookup yields CDR1 MDHEN and CDR2 SYDVKM. CDR3 amino acids: CASSFSGNYGYTF. In nucleotides, the CDR3 is TGTGCCAGCAGTTTTTCGGGGAACTATGGCTACACCTTC.

The CDR3 DNA follows: TGTGCCAGCAGGGAGGACAGAGGTGGAAACACCATATATTTT. This encodes CASREDRGGNTIYF. The chain combines TRBV7-2 with TRBJ1-3; D is perhaps TRBD1 (6 bases). Germline lookup yields CDR1 SGHTA and CDR2 FQGNSA. Trimming stripped 6 bases from V and 3 bases from J, with 12 bases between. The CDR3 totals 14 residues. The full variable domain, its missing parts supplied by reference TRBV7-2 and TRBJ1-3, is GAGVSQSPSNKVTEKGKDVELRCDPISGHTALYWYRQSLGQGLEFLIYFQGNSAPDKSGLPSDRFSAERTGGSVSTLTIQRTQQEDSAVYLCASREDRGGNTIYFGEGSWLTVV.

The V gene is TRBV9, the J gene TRBJ1-2; D remains unclear. V gave up 0 bases and J gave up 0 bases, with 6 bases separating them. This CDR3 region has 14 residues. CDR1 SGDLS and CDR2 YYNGEE come from the germline V gene. Here the CDR3 DNA reads TGTGCCAGCAGCGTAGGGAGCTCTAACTATGGCTACACCTTC. It yields the protein CASSVGSSNYGYTF.

This chain connects TRBV18 to TRBJ1-1; possibly TRBD1 for D (5 bases). Trimming took off 6 bases at V and 1 base at J, with 15 bases between the two ends. The CDR3 extends over 15 amino acids. Germline assignment: CDR1 KGHSH and CDR2 LQKENI. CDR3 nucleotide sequence: TGTGCCAGCTCTCTTCAGGGTTGGGGGAACACTGAAGCTTTCTTT. Translating it yields CASSLQGWGNTEAFF.

The rearrangement joins TRBV5-8 to TRBJ1-2, with a tentative D call TRBD1 (5 bases). With 4 bases removed from V and 6 bases from J, the gap between germline ends came to 16 bases. CDR1 is SGHTS and CDR2 is YDEGEE in the germline V gene. The CDR3 contains 14 residues. DNA for the CDR3: TGTGCCAGCAGCAAGAGGGGAAGGGCAGATGGCTACACCTTC. Its translation: CASSKRGRADGYTF.

The chain joins TRBV5-1 to TRBJ2-7; 9 bases agree with TRBD1. The CDR3 length is 15 residues. Per germline, CDR1 SGHRS and CDR2 YFSETQ. V dropped 3 bases and J dropped 4; count of bases not matched to a gene: 8. The CDR3 is CASSSPGTGRYEQYF. As DNA, the CDR3 is TGCGCCAGCAGCTCCCCCGGGACAGGGAGGTACGAGCAGTACTTC.

This clone was detected a few times. The genes are TRBV7-3 and TRBJ1-1; D remains unclear. V was cut by 1 base and J by 3 bases, with 9 bases left in between. Germline assignment: CDR1 SGHTA and CDR2 FQGTGA. This CDR3 has 14 residues. CDR3 sequence: CASSLNGGHTEAFF. As DNA, the CDR3 is TGTGCCAGCAGCTTAAACGGAGGGCACACTGAAGCTTTCTTT.

This clone has more than one count but fewer than ten. The sample carries other DNA sequences with the same CDR3. The chain employs TRBV5-1 and TRBJ2-5; D is undetermined. Germline CDR1 and CDR2: SGHRS and YFSETQ. This CDR3 spans 11 amino acids. V lost 3 bases to trimming and J lost 2 bases, with 2 bases between them. The CDR3 coding sequence is TGCGCCAGCAGCTCGCAAGAGACCCAGTACTTC. Translated: CASSSQETQYF.

The chain employs TRBV28 and TRBJ1-1; D not resolved. V was cut by 2 bases and J by 7 bases, with 8 bases left in between. This CDR3 has 12 amino acids. CDR1 is MDHEN, CDR2 SYDVKM, per germline. CDR3 sequence reads: CASSLQRVEAFF. CDR3 nucleotides: TGTGCCAGCAGTTTACAGAGGGTTGAAGCTTTCTTT.

The chain recombines TRBV27 with TRBJ2-1, with a possible D match to TRBD2 (6 bases). V lost 6 bases and J 0 bases, leaving 15 bases between the germline ends. The CDR3 length is 16 residues. CDR1 is MNHEY and CDR2 is SMNVEV in the germline V gene (reference sequence). Here the CDR3 reads CASSPVADSSYNEQFF. The CDR3 DNA reads TGTGCCAGCAGCCCCGTAGCGGATAGCTCCTACAATGAGCAGTTCTTC.

A few counts support this clone. The chain joins TRBV7-9 to TRBJ1-5; the D gene is possibly TRBD1 (5 bases). The CDR3 extends over 15 amino acids. V was pared by 1 base and J by 3 bases, with 10 bases between. Germline CDR1 SEHNR, CDR2 FQNEAQ (reference sequence). CDR3 sequence reads: CASSLGVGDNQPQHF. DNA for the CDR3: TGTGCCAGCAGCTTAGGGGTGGGGGACAATCAGCCCCAGCATTTT.

This chain links TRBV7-6 with TRBJ1-5; no reliable D call. The germline V and J ends were trimmed by 0 bases and 7 bases, with 19 bases remaining between them. The germline CDR1 and CDR2 sequences are SGHVS and FNYEAQ. The CDR3 consists of 17 residues. The CDR3 DNA sequence: TGTGCCAGCAGCTTAGCGTCTTTTATGGGAAGAGGGCAGCCCCAGCATTTT. Its protein is CASSLASFMGRGQPQHF.